The 20 T cell receptor beta chains presented below share a single source sample, sequenced in a study of blood T cell repertoires in COVID-19 (TCRdb year 2020). Libraries were made using the immunoSEQ multiplex PCR assay. TCRdb retrieved this table from immuneACCESS and kept in-frame rearrangements only. Not all clones are present; in checked studies, unresolved V genes account for under half, and no reason is known for the remainder. This sample comprises over 200,000 clones, more than 75% of them detected only once. The ten biggest clones cover around 2.9% of the sample. Sample: peripheral blood. The receptors were sampled from a young woman who had recovered from COVID-19.

This clone was picked up a small number of times. The chain combines TRBV5-1 with TRBJ2-3; TRBD2 aligns across 11 bases. Losses at the gene ends were 0 bases for V and 2 bases for J; bases not matched to a gene: 2. The length of the CDR3 is 16 residues. Germline values: CDR1 SGHRS, CDR2 YFSETQ. The CDR3 is CASSLVAGGHTDTQYF. CDR3 in DNA: TGCGCCAGCAGCTTGGTAGCGGGGGGGCACACAGATACGCAGTATTTT.

In its sample, this clone was seen a few times. The chain is built from TRBV19 and TRBJ1-1; 7 bases fit TRBD1. The V gene end was trimmed by 6 bases and the J gene end by 6 bases; junction bases not matched to a gene: 10. Germline CDR1 and CDR2: LNHDA and SQIVND (reference sequence). The CDR3 has 14 amino acids. The CDR3 bases are TGTGCCAGTAGGCTCAGACAGGGCCAGGCTGAAGCTTTCTTT. This encodes CASRLRQGQAEAFF.

DNA of the CDR3: TGTGCCAGCAGCGTAGGTGTTAGTGTCCAAGAGACCCAGTACTTC. Protein sequence: CASSVGVSVQETQYF. The J gene is TRBJ2-5, the V gene TRBV9; no clear D gene. Germline loops: CDR1 SGDLS, CDR2 YYNGEE. The V end was cut by 0 bases, the J end by 1 base, with 10 bases between. This CDR3 has 15 residues.

This chain uses TRBV6-5 with TRBJ1-6, with a tentative D call TRBD1 (5 bases). With 6 bases removed from V and 15 bases from J, the gap between germline ends came to 24 bases. The germline V gene encodes CDR1 MNHEY and CDR2 SVGAGI. The CDR3 runs to 15 residues. Here the CDR3 reads CASSSEVGQGRLLHF. CDR3 DNA sequence: TGTGCCAGCAGCTCCGAGGTGGGGCAGGGCCGGCTCCTCCACTTT.

The chain combines TRBV7-2 with TRBJ1-6; D not certain. V was trimmed by 3 bases and J by 3 bases, leaving 9 bases between them. The CDR3 loop spans 15 amino acids. The V gene's germline CDR1 is SGHTA and CDR2 FQGNSA. CDR3: CASSLEDFYNSPLHF. The DNA of the CDR3 is TGTGCCAGCAGCTTGGAGGACTTCTATAATTCACCCCTCCACTTT.

The CDR3 DNA reads as TGTGCCAGCAGCCCCCCGGGAAGCGGGTCGGGCGGCTACACCTTC. Its translation is CASSPPGSGSGGYTF. The chain links TRBV14 to TRBJ1-2; no clear D gene. V was trimmed by 4 bases and J by 8 bases, leaving 20 bases between them. Germline V gives CDR1 SGHDN, CDR2 FVKESK. CDR3 length equals 15 residues.

The genes are TRBV12-5 and TRBJ2-1; D unclear. Germline lookup yields CDR1 LGHNT and CDR2 FRNRAP. Trimming left V 6 bases short and J 0 bases short, with 6 bases between. This CDR3 contains 13 residues. The CDR3 DNA sequence: TGTGCTAGTGGCCTGAGCTCCTACAATGAGCAGTTCTTC. Its translation is CASGLSSYNEQFF.

The J gene is TRBJ1-4, the V gene TRBV7-2, with TRBD1 matching over 7 bases. CDR3 size: 14 residues. Germline CDR1 and CDR2: SGHTA and FQGNSA. V shed 3 bases, J shed 7 bases, and the junction held 5 bases outside the gene matches. The CDR3 region is CASSLGQWSEKLFF. The CDR3 coding sequence is TGTGCCAGCAGCTTGGGACAGTGGAGTGAAAAACTGTTTTTT.

The chain uses TRBV30 and TRBJ2-1; tentatively, D is TRBD1 (5 bases). This CDR3 spans 11 amino acids. Trimming pared 2 bases from V and 9 bases from J, leaving 8 bases between. The germline V gene has CDR1 GTSNPN and CDR2 SVGIG (reference sequence). CDR3 coding DNA: TGTGCCTGGAGTTTTAGGGGTGAGCAGTTCTTC. It translates to CAWSFRGEQFF.

The chain combines TRBV7-2 with TRBJ1-5; D unresolved. The CDR3 is made up of 14 amino acids. Germline V gives CDR1 SGHTA, CDR2 FQGNSA. Between the trimmed V and J ends, which lost 1 base and 4 bases, there was a span of 8 bases. Here the CDR3 reads CASSLGRANQPQHF. DNA for the CDR3: TGTGCCAGCAGCTTAGGGAGGGCTAATCAGCCCCAGCATTTT.

This clone was counted ten times or more. The chain couples TRBV24-1 to TRBJ2-2; D may be TRBD1 (6 bases). V was shortened by 4 bases and J by 4 bases, with 6 bases between the two germline ends. Looked up from germline, CDR1 is KGHDR and CDR2 is SFDVKD. The CDR3 length is 13 residues. The chain's CDR3 is CATSEQGTGELFF. DNA for the CDR3: TGTGCCACCAGTGAACAGGGCACCGGGGAGCTGTTTTTT.

This chain connects TRBV6-1 to TRBJ2-1; TRBD2 matches at 12 bases. The CDR3 runs 16 residues. J gave up 8 bases and V 1 base, and 6 bases lay outside the gene matches. Germline CDR1 MNHNS, CDR2 SASEGT. The CDR3 DNA reads TGTGCCAGCAGTGAAGTCCCTAGCGGGGGGGCCGATGAGCAGTTCTTC. The encoded protein is CASSEVPSGGADEQFF.

The chain uses TRBV7-2 and TRBJ2-7; D is unresolved. The CDR3 contains 11 residues. Trimming took off 2 bases at V and 6 bases at J, with 5 bases between the two ends. CDR1 is SGHTA, CDR2 FQGNSA, per germline. DNA of the CDR3: TGTGCCAGCAGCTTAAGAGGCGAGCAGTACTTC. Translation gives CASSLRGEQYF.

V gene TRBV4-2 combines with J gene TRBJ1-6, with 9 bases fitting TRBD1. This CDR3 has 19 amino acids. V was pared by 0 bases and J by 7 bases, with 13 bases of the junction left unmatched. Germline V CDR1 and CDR2: LGHNA, YNFKEQ. CDR3 sequence reads: CASSQDGGQGALLNSPLHF. CDR3 DNA: TGTGCCAGCAGCCAAGATGGGGGACAGGGTGCCCTCCTAAATTCACCCCTCCACTTT.

This clone was detected once. The gene calls are TRBV21-1 and TRBJ2-5; the tabulated D call, TRBD2, remains unverified against the DNA. TRBV21-1 is flagged as a pseudogene. This CDR3 spans 11 amino acids. CDR3 DNA: TGTGCCAGCCAGGGAGGAGAGACCCAGTACTTC. Its protein is CASQGGETQYF.

This clone was recorded once. J is TRBJ1-2 and V is TRBV12-3 or TRBV12-4; 7 positions agree with TRBD1. V was pared by 5 bases and J by 8 bases, with 5 bases of the junction left unmatched. The CDR3 spans 12 residues. As DNA, the CDR3 is TGTGCCAGCAGTCCGGACAGGAGAGGCTACACCTTC. Its protein product is CASSPDRRGYTF.

In DNA, the CDR3 is TGTGCCAGCAGCTTGGCTCAGGGGAAGGCTTTCTTT. It specifies CASSLAQGKAFF. This chain joins TRBV5-4 and TRBJ1-1; a possible D gene is TRBD1 (6 bases). Trimming pared 0 bases from V and 11 bases from J, leaving 11 bases between. Germline CDR1 reads SGHNT; CDR2 reads YYREEE (reference sequence). The CDR3 loop spans 12 amino acids.

The genes are TRBV3-1 (or the pseudogene TRBV3-2) and TRBJ2-7; possible D gene TRBD1, 5 bases. From germline, CDR1 is LGHDT and CDR2 YNNKEL (reference sequence). This CDR3 spans 14 amino acids. Trimming stripped 0 bases from V and 2 bases from J, with 8 bases between. CDR3 DNA sequence: TGTGCCAGCAGCCAAGATAGGGGCCCCTACGAGCAGTACTTC. Translating it yields CASSQDRGPYEQYF.

The chain is built from TRBV4-1 and TRBJ2-3; possibly TRBD1 for D (5 bases). Trimming left V 1 base short and J 3 bases short, with 11 bases between. Germline lookup yields CDR1 MGHRA and CDR2 YSYEKL. The CDR3 length is 15 residues. CDR3 nucleotide sequence: TGCGCCAGCAGCCAAGTAGGGGCGGTTACAGATACGCAGTATTTT. Translating it yields CASSQVGAVTDTQYF.

The chain links TRBV25-1 to TRBJ2-3; 11 bases align to TRBD2. Trimming took 5 bases from V and 1 from J; bases not matched to a gene: 11. Germline V gene sequence: CDR1 MGHDK, CDR2 SYGVNS. The CDR3 loop spans 18 amino acids. The CDR3 here is CASSRLAGGIFGTDTQYF. The CDR3 bases are TGTGCCAGCAGTCGGCTAGCGGGAGGTATATTTGGCACAGATACGCAGTATTTT.